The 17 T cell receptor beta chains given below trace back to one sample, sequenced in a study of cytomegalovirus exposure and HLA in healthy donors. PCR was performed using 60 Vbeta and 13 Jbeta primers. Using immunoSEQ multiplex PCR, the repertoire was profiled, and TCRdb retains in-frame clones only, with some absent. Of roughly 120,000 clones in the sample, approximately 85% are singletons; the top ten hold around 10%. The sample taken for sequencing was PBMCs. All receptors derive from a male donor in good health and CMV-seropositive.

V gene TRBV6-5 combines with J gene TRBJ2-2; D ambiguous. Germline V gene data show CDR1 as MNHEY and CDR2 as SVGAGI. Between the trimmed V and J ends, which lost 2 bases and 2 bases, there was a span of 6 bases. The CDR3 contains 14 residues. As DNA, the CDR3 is TGTGCCAGCAGTTACGGGCCAAACACCGGGGAGCTGTTTTTT. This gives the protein CASSYGPNTGELFF.

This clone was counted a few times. The CDR3 region is CASTGGLGDTQYF. CDR3 bases: TGTGCCAGCACGGGGGGGCTGGGAGATACGCAGTATTTT. The chain employs TRBV6-6 and TRBJ2-3, with 8 positions matching TRBD2. Germline V gene lookup returns CDR1 MNHNY and CDR2 SVGAGI (reference sequence). The V and J ends lost 7 bases and 5 bases, in that order; junction bases with no gene match: 5. This CDR3 spans 13 amino acids.

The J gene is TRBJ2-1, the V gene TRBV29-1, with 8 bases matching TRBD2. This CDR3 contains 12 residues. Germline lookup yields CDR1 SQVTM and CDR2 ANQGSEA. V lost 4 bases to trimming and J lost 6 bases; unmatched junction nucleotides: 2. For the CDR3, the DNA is TGCAGCGTTGCTCGGGGGGGCAATGAGCAGTTCTTC. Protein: CSVARGGNEQFF.

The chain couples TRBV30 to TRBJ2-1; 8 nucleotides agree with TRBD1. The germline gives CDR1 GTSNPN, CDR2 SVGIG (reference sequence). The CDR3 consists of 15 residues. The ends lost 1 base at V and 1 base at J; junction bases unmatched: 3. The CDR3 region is CAWSADRASYNEQFF. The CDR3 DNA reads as TGTGCCTGGAGTGCGGACAGGGCTTCCTACAATGAGCAGTTCTTC. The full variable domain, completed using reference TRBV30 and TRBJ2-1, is SQTIHQWPATLVQPVGSPLSLECTVEGTSNPNLYWYRQAAGRGLQLLFYSVGIGQISSEVPQNLSASRPQDRQFILSSKKLLLSDSGFYLCAWSADRASYNEQFFGPGTRLTVL.

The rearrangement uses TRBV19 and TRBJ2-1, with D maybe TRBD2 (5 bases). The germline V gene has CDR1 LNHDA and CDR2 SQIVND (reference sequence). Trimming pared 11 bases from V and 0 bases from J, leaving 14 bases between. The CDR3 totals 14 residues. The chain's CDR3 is CAVSRGNSYNEQFF. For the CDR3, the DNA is TGTGCCGTTAGTCGGGGAAACTCCTACAATGAGCAGTTCTTC.

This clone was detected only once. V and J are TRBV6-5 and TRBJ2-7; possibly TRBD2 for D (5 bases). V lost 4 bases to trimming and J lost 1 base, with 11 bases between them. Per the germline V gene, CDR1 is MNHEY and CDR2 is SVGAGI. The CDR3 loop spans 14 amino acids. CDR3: CASSSWESSYEQYF. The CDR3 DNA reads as TGTGCCAGCAGTTCGTGGGAGAGTTCCTACGAGCAGTACTTC.

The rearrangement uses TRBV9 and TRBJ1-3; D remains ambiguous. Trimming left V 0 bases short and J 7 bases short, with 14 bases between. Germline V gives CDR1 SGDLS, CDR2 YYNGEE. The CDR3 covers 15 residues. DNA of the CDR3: TGTGCCAGCAGCGTAGGAGGTACATACGGGAACACCATATATTTT. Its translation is CASSVGGTYGNTIYF.

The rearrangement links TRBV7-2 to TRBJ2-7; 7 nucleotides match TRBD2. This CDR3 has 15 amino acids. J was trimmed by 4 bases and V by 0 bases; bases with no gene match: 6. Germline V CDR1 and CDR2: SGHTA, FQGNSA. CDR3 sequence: CASSLARGGRYEQYF. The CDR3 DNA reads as TGTGCCAGCAGCTTAGCTAGGGGAGGGCGATACGAGCAGTACTTC.

CDR3 nucleotides: TGCAGCGGACAGGGTTGGACTGAAGCTTTCTTT. Translating it yields CSGQGWTEAFF. The V gene is TRBV20-1, the J gene TRBJ1-1, with TRBD1 identical over 8 bases. Germline CDR1 is DFQATT and CDR2 is SNEGSKA (reference sequence). The CDR3 contains 11 residues.

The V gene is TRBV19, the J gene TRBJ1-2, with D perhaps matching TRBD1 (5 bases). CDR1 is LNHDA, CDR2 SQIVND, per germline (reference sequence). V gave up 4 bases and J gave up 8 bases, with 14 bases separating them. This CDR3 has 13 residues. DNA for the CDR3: TGTGCCAGTAGTAGACGGCCAGGGAACGGCTACACCTTC. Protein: CASSRRPGNGYTF.

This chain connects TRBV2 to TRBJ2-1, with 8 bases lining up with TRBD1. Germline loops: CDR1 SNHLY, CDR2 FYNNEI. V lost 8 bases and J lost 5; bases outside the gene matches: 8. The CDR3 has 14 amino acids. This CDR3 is CASLTGGLNNEQFF. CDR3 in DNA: TGTGCCAGCCTCACAGGGGGGCTTAACAATGAGCAGTTCTTC.

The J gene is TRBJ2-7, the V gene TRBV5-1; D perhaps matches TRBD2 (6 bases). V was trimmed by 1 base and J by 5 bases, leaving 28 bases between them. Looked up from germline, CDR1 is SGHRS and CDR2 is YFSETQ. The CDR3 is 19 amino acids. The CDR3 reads CASSLILLPGRDSINEQYF. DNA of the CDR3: TGCGCCAGCAGCTTGATCCTCCTTCCCGGACGGGACTCTATCAACGAGCAGTACTTC. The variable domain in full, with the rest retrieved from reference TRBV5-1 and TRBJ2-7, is KAGVTQTPRYLIKTRGQQVTLSCSPISGHRSVSWYQQTPGQGLQFLFEYFSETQRNKGNFPGRFSGRQFSNSRSEMNVSTLELGDSALYLCASSLILLPGRDSINEQYFGPGTRLTVT.

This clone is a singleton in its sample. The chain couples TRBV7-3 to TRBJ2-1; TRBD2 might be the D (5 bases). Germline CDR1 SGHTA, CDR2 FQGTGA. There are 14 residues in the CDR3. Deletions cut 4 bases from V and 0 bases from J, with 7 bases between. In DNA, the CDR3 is TGTGCCAGCAGCTCCGCGGGCTCCTACAATGAGCAGTTCTTC. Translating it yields CASSSAGSYNEQFF.

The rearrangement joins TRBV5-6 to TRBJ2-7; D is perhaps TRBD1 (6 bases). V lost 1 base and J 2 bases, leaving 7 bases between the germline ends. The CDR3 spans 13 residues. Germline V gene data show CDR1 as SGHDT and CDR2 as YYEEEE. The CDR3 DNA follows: TGTGCCAGCAGCTTGAGACAGGCCTACGAGCAGTACTTC. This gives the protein CASSLRQAYEQYF.

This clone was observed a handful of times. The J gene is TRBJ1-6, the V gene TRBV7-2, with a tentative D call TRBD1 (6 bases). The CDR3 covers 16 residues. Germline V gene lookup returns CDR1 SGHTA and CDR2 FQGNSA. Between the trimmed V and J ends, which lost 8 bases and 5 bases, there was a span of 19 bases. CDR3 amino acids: CASSRGGGGHNSPLHF. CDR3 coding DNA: TGTGCCAGCTCCCGGGGCGGGGGCGGGCATAATTCACCCCTCCACTTT. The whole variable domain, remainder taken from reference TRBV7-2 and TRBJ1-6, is GAGVSQSPSNKVTEKGKDVELRCDPISGHTALYWYRQSLGQGLEFLIYFQGNSAPDKSGLPSDRFSAERTGGSVSTLTIQRTQQEDSAVYLCASSRGGGGHNSPLHFGNGTRLTVT.

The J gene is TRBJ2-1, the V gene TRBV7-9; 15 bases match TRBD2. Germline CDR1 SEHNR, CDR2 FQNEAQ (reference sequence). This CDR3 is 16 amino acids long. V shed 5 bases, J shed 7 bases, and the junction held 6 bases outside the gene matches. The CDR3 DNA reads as TGTGCCAGCAGCCCGGTAGGGACTAGCGGGAGGAATGAGCAGTTCTTC. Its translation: CASSPVGTSGRNEQFF.

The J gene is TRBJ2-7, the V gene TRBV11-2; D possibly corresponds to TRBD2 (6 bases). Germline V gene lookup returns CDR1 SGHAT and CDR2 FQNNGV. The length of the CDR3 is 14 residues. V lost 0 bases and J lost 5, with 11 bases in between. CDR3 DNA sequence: TGTGCCAGCAGCTTAGATGGACTATTCCACGAGCAGTACTTC. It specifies CASSLDGLFHEQYF.